This T cell receptor (beta chain) appears in the sequencing data of a study of OX40 agonist ivuxolimab in advanced cancers. Here immunoSEQ multiplex PCR was the method, and the copy in TCRdb shows in-frame clones only, minus some. The sample has 70,000 to 95,000 clones; approximately 94% are singletons. The CDR3 has 18 amino acids. CDR1 and CDR2 from the germline V gene are SGHRS and YFSETQ. Losses at the gene ends were 2 bases for V and 2 bases for J; bases not matched to a gene: 14. The TCR originated in an adult with an advanced solid tumor such as melanoma, head and neck, liver or kidney cancer. The sample here was CD4+ or CD8+ T cells sorted from blood, taken in a trial of the OX40 agonist ivuxolimab. This rearrangement joins TRBV5-1 to TRBJ2-7, with 9 bases aligning to TRBD1. DNA of the CDR3: TGCGCCAGCAGCTTATCGCATAAGGACAGGGGACTTGCCTACGAGCAGTACTTC. As protein: CASSLSHKDRGLAYEQYF.